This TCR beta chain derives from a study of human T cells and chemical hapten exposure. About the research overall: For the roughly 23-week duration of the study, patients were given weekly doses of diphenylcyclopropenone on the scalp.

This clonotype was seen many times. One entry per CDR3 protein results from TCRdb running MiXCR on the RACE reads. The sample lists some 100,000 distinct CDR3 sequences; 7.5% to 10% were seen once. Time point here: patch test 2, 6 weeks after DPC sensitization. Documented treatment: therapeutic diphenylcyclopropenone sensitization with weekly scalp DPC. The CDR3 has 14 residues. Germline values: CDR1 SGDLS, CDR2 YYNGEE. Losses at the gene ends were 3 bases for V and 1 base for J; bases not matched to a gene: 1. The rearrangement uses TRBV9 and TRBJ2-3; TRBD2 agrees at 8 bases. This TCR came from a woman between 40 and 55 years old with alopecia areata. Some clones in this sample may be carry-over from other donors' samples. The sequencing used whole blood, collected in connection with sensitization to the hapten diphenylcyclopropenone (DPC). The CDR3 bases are TGTGCCAGCAGCGCAGCGGGAGGCACAGATACGCAGTATTTT. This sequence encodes CASSAAGGTDTQYF.